This T cell receptor beta chain was documented in a study of blood T cell repertoires in COVID-19. At the level of the study: PBMCs, B-cell-depleted T cells, or T cells were the source of the cDNA or gDNA that made up the material.

Profiled with immunoSEQ multiplex PCR; TCRdb holds only in-frame clones, not every one. Counted here are about 200,000 clones, roughly 80% occurring once; the ten biggest clones make up approximately 8%. The CDR3 spans 16 residues. Germline trimming cut 3 bases from V and 2 bases from J; bases unmatched to any gene: 8. Germline CDR1 is LGHDT and CDR2 is YNNKEL (reference sequence). The sequence was obtained from an elderly woman with acute or convalescent COVID-19. The source material was peripheral blood. The chain has TRBV3-1 (or the pseudogene TRBV3-2) and TRBJ2-3; TRBD2 matches 7 bases. This CDR3 reads CASSQRGGIYTDTQYF. The CDR3 DNA sequence: TGTGCCAGCAGCCAGAGGGGAGGGATATACACAGATACGCAGTATTTT.